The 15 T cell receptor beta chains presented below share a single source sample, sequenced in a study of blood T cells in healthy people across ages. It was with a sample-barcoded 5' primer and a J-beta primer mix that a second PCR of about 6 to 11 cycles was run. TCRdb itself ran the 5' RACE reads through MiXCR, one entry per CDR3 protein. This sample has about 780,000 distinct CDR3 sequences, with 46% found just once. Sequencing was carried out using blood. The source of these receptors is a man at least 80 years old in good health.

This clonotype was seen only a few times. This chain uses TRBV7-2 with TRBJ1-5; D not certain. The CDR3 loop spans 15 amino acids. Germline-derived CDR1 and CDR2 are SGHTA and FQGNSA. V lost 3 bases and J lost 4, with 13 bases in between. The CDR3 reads CASSLEGSSNQPQHF. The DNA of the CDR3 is TGTGCCAGCAGCTTGGAGGGCTCCAGTAATCAGCCCCAGCATTTT.

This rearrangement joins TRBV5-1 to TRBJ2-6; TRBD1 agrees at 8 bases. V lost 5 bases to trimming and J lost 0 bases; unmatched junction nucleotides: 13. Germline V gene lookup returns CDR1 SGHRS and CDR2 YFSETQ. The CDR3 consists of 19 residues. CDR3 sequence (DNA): TGCGCCAGCAGTCCATCCGGGACAGGCTTTAGCTCTGGGGCCAACGTCCTGACTTTC. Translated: CASSPSGTGFSSGANVLTF.

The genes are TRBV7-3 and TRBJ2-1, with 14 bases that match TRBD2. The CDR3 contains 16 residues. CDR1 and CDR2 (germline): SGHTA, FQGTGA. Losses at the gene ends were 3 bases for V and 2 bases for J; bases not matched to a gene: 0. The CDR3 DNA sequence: TGTGCCAGCAGCTTGACTAGCGGGAGGGCCTACAATGAGCAGTTCTTC. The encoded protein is CASSLTSGRAYNEQFF.

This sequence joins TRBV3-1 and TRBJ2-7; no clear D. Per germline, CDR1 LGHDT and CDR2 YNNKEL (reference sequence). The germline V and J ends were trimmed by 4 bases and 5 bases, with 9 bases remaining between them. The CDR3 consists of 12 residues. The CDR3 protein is CASSPAAHEQYF. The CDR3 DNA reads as TGTGCCAGCAGCCCAGCTGCCCACGAGCAGTACTTC.

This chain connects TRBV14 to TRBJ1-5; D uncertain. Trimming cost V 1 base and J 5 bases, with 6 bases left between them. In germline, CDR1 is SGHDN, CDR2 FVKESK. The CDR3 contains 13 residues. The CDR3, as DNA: TGTGCCAGCAGCCAAGGACCAGATCAGCCCCAGCATTTT. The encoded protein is CASSQGPDQPQHF.

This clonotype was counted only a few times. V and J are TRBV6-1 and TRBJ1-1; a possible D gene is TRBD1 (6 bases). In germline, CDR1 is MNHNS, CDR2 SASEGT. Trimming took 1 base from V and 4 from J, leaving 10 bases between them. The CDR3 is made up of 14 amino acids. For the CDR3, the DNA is TGTGCCAGCAGTGAAGGTGGGGGGCTCACTGAAGCTTTCTTT. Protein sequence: CASSEGGGLTEAFF.

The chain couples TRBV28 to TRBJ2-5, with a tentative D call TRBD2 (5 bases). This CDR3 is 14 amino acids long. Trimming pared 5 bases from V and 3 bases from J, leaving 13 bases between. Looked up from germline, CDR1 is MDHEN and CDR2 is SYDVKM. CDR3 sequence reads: CASSVVGEEETQYF. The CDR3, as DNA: TGTGCCAGCAGTGTGGTGGGAGAGGAAGAGACCCAGTACTTC.

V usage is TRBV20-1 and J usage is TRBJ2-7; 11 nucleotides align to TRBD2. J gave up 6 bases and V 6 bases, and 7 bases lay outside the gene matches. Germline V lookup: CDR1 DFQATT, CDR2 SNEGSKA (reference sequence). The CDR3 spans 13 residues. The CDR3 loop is CSATLAGVGEQYF. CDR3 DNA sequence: TGCAGTGCCACACTAGCGGGAGTCGGCGAGCAGTACTTC.

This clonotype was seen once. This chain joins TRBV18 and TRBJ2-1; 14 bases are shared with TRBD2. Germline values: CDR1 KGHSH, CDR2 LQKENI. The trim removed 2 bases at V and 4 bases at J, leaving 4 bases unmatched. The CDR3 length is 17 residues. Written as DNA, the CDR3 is TGTGCCAGCTCACCATCGGGGACTAGCGGGAGTTACAATGAGCAGTTCTTC. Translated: CASSPSGTSGSYNEQFF.

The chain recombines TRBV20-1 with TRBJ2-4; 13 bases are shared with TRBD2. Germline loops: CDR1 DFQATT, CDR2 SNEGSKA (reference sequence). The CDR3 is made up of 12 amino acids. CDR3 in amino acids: CGGLAGSREQYF. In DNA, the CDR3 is TGCGGGGGACTAGCGGGATCAAGGGAGCAGTACTTC.

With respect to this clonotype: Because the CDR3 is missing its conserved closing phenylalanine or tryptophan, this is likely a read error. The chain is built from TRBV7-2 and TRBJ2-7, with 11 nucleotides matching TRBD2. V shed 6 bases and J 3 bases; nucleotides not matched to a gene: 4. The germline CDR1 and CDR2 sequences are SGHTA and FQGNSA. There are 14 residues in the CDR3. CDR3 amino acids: CASSPGLADYEQYL. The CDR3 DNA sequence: TGTGCCAGCAGTCCGGGACTAGCGGACTACGAGCAGTACCTC.

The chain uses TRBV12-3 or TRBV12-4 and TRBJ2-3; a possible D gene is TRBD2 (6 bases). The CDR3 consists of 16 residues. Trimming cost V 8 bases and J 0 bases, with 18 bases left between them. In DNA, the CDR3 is TGTGCCAGCGGCGGGGCAGGAATTACTAGCACAGATACGCAGTATTTT. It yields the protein CASGGAGITSTDTQYF.

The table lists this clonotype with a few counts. The CDR3 protein is CASSVGSVRAPYEQYF. The CDR3 DNA is TGTGCCAGCAGCGTAGGTTCTGTCAGGGCCCCCTACGAGCAGTACTTC. The chain links TRBV9 to TRBJ2-5, with a possible D match to TRBD1 (5 bases). The end of the DNA aligns better with TRBJ2-7, so the J call may be wrong. Per the germline V gene, CDR1 is SGDLS and CDR2 is YYNGEE. This CDR3 contains 16 residues.

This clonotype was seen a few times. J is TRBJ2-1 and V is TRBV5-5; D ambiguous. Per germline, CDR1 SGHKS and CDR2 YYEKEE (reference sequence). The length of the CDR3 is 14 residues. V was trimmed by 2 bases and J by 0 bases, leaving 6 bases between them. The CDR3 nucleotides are TGTGCCAGCAGCTTCGCGGCCTCCTACAATGAGCAGTTCTTC. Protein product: CASSFAASYNEQFF.

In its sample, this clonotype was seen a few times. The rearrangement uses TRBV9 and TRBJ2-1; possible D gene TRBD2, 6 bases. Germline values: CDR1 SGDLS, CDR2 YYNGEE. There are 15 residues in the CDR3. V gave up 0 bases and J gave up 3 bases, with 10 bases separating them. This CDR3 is CASSVGGGNYNEQFF. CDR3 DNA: TGTGCCAGCAGCGTAGGGGGCGGGAACTACAATGAGCAGTTCTTC.